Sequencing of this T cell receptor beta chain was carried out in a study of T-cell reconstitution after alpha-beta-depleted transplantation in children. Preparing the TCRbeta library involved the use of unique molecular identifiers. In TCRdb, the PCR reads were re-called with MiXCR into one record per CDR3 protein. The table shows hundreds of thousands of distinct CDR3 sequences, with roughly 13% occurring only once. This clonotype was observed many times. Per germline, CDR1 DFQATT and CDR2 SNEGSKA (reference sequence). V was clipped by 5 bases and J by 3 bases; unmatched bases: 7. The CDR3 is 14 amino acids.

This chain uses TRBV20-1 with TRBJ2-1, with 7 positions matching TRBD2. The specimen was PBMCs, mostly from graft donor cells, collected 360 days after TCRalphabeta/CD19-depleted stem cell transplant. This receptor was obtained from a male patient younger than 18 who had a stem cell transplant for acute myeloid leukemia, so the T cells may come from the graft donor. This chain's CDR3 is CSAATSLVYNEQFF. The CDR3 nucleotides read TGCAGTGCTGCGACTAGCCTAGTCTACAATGAGCAGTTCTTC.